These 27 T cell receptor beta chains were sequenced from one sample in a study of T-cell reconstitution after alpha-beta-depleted transplantation in children. The TCRbeta library was prepared with unique molecular identifiers. TCRdb passed the PCR reads through MiXCR, listing each CDR3 protein once. The data show about 980,000 distinct CDR3 sequences, with roughly 31% seen just once and approximately 30% held by the top ten. The material was PBMCs, mostly from graft donor cells, obtained 360 days after TCRalphabeta/CD19-depleted stem cell transplant. The receptors here all came from a boy in the first two years of life who had a stem cell transplant for SCID, so the T cells may come from the graft donor.

The rearrangement links TRBV4-1 to TRBJ2-1; TRBD2 is a possible D gene (6 bases). The length of the CDR3 is 12 residues. The germline V gene has CDR1 MGHRA and CDR2 YSYEKL. Between the trimmed V and J ends, which lost 4 bases and 12 bases, there was a span of 13 bases. The CDR3 here is CASSPEGRWQFF. The CDR3 DNA sequence: TGCGCCAGCAGCCCCGAAGGGAGGTGGCAGTTCTTC.

This chain connects TRBV10-3 to TRBJ2-2; TRBD2 matches at 14 bases. Per germline, CDR1 ENHRY and CDR2 SYGVKD. CDR3 length: 16 residues. V lost 10 bases and J lost 3; bases outside the gene matches: 7. This chain's CDR3 is CATWTSGGPHTGELFF. CDR3 DNA: TGTGCCACCTGGACTAGCGGGGGGCCGCACACCGGGGAGCTGTTTTTT.

The chain links TRBV20-1 to TRBJ2-5; D remains ambiguous. This CDR3 has 14 residues. V shed 6 bases and J shed 1 base, with 15 bases lying between them. Germline CDR1 reads DFQATT; CDR2 reads SNEGSKA (reference sequence). CDR3 loop: CSAHGPFGQETQYF. The CDR3 DNA sequence: TGCAGTGCGCATGGGCCTTTCGGCCAAGAGACCCAGTACTTC.

This clonotype showed up just a few times. The chain carries TRBV12-3 or TRBV12-4 and TRBJ2-1; 7 bases match TRBD1. The CDR3 has 16 residues. After removal of 2 bases from V and 1 base from J, the junction contained 5 bases not matched to a gene. The DNA of the CDR3 is TGTGCCAGCAGTTTACAAGGGGGCATATCCTACAATGAGCAGTTCTTC. This gives the protein CASSLQGGISYNEQFF.

This clonotype was observed a single time. This chain joins TRBV19 and TRBJ2-3; no clear D gene. In germline, CDR1 is LNHDA, CDR2 SQIVND (reference sequence). The CDR3 extends over 14 amino acids. V was shortened by 0 bases and J by 2 bases, with 6 bases between the two germline ends. The CDR3 coding sequence is TGTGCCAGTAGTATAGATGTCACCACAGATACGCAGTATTTT. Translation gives CASSIDVTTDTQYF.

This chain connects TRBV15 to TRBJ2-1; D remains unclear. Germline V lookup: CDR1 LNHNV, CDR2 YYDKDF (reference sequence). The CDR3 has 13 residues. V lost 3 bases, J lost 10 bases, and 13 bases lay in between. The CDR3 reads CATSSGKGMEQFF. The DNA for the CDR3 is TGTGCCACCAGCAGTGGGAAGGGAATGGAGCAGTTCTTC.

The chain joins TRBV19 to TRBJ1-4; D gene unclear. V was pared by 4 bases and J by 5 bases, with 17 bases between. Germline loops: CDR1 LNHDA, CDR2 SQIVND (reference sequence). The CDR3 runs to 16 residues. DNA of the CDR3: TGTGCCAGTAGTAGGGGTCCCGGGTCCGGAAATGAAAAACTGTTTTTT. This translates into CASSRGPGSGNEKLFF.

The CDR3 bases are TGTGCCACCAGCAGAGACAAAGACAGCTCCTACGAGCAGTACTTC. Amino acid sequence: CATSRDKDSSYEQYF. The chain uses TRBV15 and TRBJ2-7; TRBD1 might be the D (5 bases). V lost 0 bases, J lost 0 bases, and 9 bases lay in between. Germline assignment: CDR1 LNHNV and CDR2 YYDKDF (reference sequence). This CDR3 spans 15 amino acids.

The chain employs TRBV29-1 and TRBJ2-5; TRBD1 agrees at 8 bases. Germline V gene sequence: CDR1 SQVTM, CDR2 ANQGSEA. With 8 bases clipped from V and 4 bases from J, the junction kept 6 bases outside the gene matches. CDR3 length equals 12 residues. The CDR3: CSSGTGLETQYF. The CDR3 DNA follows: TGCAGCTCCGGGACAGGTCTAGAGACCCAGTACTTC.

This clonotype was seen a few times. The chain links TRBV6-2 or TRBV6-3 to TRBJ2-7, with D possibly TRBD2 on 6 matching bases. CDR1 is MNHEY and CDR2 is SVGEGT in the germline V gene. The length of the CDR3 is 12 residues. Trimming stripped 5 bases from V and 3 bases from J, with 8 bases between. CDR3 sequence reads: CASSGGLYEQYF. The CDR3 coding sequence is TGTGCCAGCAGTGGAGGGCTCTACGAGCAGTACTTC.

V gene TRBV10-1 combines with J gene TRBJ2-5; D is unclear. Deletions cut 8 bases from V and 2 bases from J, with 27 bases between. From germline, CDR1 is WNHNN and CDR2 SYGVQD (reference sequence). CDR3 length: 18 amino acids. CDR3 region: CASEFSRQEQCGQETQYF. CDR3 sequence (DNA): TGCGCCAGCGAGTTTTCCCGACAAGAGCAATGCGGTCAAGAGACCCAGTACTTC.

This clonotype was recorded many times. An end of the junction differs from the germline gene, which may be a read error. The chain employs TRBV5-1 and TRBJ2-3; the D gene is possibly TRBD2 (6 bases). The germline gives CDR1 SGHRS, CDR2 YFSETQ. The CDR3 runs to 14 residues. The CDR3 reads CASSLSGSTDTQYF. In DNA, the CDR3 is TGTGCCAGCAGCCTCAGCGGGAGCACAGATACGCAGTATTTT.

This sequence joins TRBV11-1 and TRBJ2-2; no clear D gene. The V gene's germline CDR1 is SGHAT and CDR2 FQDESV (reference sequence). The ends were cut back, 5 bases at V and 5 bases at J, with 18 bases in the middle. The CDR3 consists of 16 residues. The CDR3 DNA follows: TGTGCCAGCAGCCCGCCAGTGTCAGCAACGACCGGGGAGCTGTTTTTT. Its translation: CASSPPVSATTGELFF. Complete variable domain (other parts from reference TRBV11-1 and TRBJ2-2): EAEVAQSPRYKITEKSQAVAFWCDPISGHATLYWYRQILGQGPELLVQFQDESVVDDSQLPKDRFSAERLKGVDSTLKIQPAELGDSAMYLCASSPPVSATTGELFFGEGSRLTVL.

The rearrangement links TRBV7-2 to TRBJ2-3; 12 positions match TRBD2. Germline assignment: CDR1 SGHTA and CDR2 FQGNSA. The CDR3 has 17 residues. V lost 2 bases to trimming and J lost 6 bases; unmatched junction nucleotides: 9. The CDR3: CASSLRPRTSGDDTQYF. The CDR3 DNA is TGTGCCAGCAGCTTAAGGCCTAGGACTAGCGGGGATGATACGCAGTATTTT.

This clonotype was found once. This chain links TRBV5-1 with TRBJ1-1; 7 bases are a match to TRBD1. V shed 0 bases, J shed 4 bases, and the junction held 21 bases outside the gene matches. CDR3 length equals 20 residues. CDR1 and CDR2 from the germline V gene are SGHRS and YFSETQ. In DNA, the CDR3 is TGCGCCAGCAGCTTGGTCACAGGGGATCCCCGTGCCCTACCGGGCACTGAAGCTTTCTTT. The encoded protein is CASSLVTGDPRALPGTEAFF.

This clonotype was seen a few times. This sequence joins TRBV11-2 and TRBJ2-1, with D uncertain. The germline CDR1 and CDR2 sequences are SGHAT and FQNNGV. The V end lost 0 bases, the J end lost 2 bases, and 8 bases lay between the germline ends. The CDR3 contains 15 residues. The CDR3 here is CASSLDRMTYNEQFF. The CDR3 bases are TGTGCCAGCAGCTTAGACCGTATGACCTACAATGAGCAGTTCTTC. The full variable domain, rest sourced from reference TRBV11-2 and TRBJ2-1, is EAGVAQSPRYKIIEKRQSVAFWCNPISGHATLYWYQQILGQGPKLLIQFQNNGVVDDSQLPKDRFSAERLKGVDSTLKIQPAKLEDSAVYLCASSLDRMTYNEQFFGPGTRLTVL.

The J gene is TRBJ2-3, the V gene TRBV4-3; D may be TRBD2 (6 bases). Germline V CDR1 and CDR2: LGHNA, YSLEER. Trimming stripped 0 bases from V and 0 bases from J, with 13 bases between. CDR3 size: 17 residues. CDR3 coding DNA: TGCGCCAGCAGCCAAGACCCTCCCCGGGGGAGCACAGATACGCAGTATTTT. Its translation is CASSQDPPRGSTDTQYF.

This clonotype was counted at least ten times. V usage is TRBV12-3 or TRBV12-4 and J usage is TRBJ2-3; D gene ambiguous. The V end was cut by 6 bases, the J end by 5 bases, with 18 bases between. This CDR3 contains 15 residues. CDR3 DNA: TGTGCCAGCAGACCCACTTCGATAGCTCAAGATACGCAGTATTTT. This encodes CASRPTSIAQDTQYF.

This clonotype was seen a handful of times. V gene TRBV12-3 or TRBV12-4 combines with J gene TRBJ2-3; 13 bases are shared with TRBD2. The CDR3 is 17 amino acids. The junction had 7 bases not matched to a gene; V was cut back by 5 bases and J by 2 bases. The DNA for the CDR3 is TGTGCCAGCAGTCCCCCGACTAGCGGGGGGTCCACAGATACGCAGTATTTT. It is translated as CASSPPTSGGSTDTQYF.

DNA of the CDR3: TGTGCCAGCAGGGGGGACAGGGGGTCCTACAATGAGCAGTTCTTC. Protein: CASRGDRGSYNEQFF. The chain is built from TRBV2 and TRBJ2-1, with 11 positions matching TRBD1. This CDR3 has 15 amino acids. Trimming took 6 bases from V and 1 from J; bases not matched to a gene: 2. CDR1 and CDR2 (germline): SNHLY, FYNNEI.

The V call is TRBV20-1, the J call TRBJ2-4; D is perhaps TRBD1 or TRBD2 (5 bases each). The CDR3 has 14 amino acids. Germline lookup yields CDR1 DFQATT and CDR2 SNEGSKA (reference sequence). V was clipped by 4 bases and J by 7 bases, with 17 bases between them. The CDR3 region is CSATIGTVTNIQYF. The DNA for the CDR3 is TGCAGTGCTACTATAGGGACCGTCACCAACATTCAGTACTTC.

The rearrangement links TRBV25-1 to TRBJ2-5; 9 nucleotides match TRBD1. V was clipped by 2 bases and J by 4 bases; unmatched bases: 11. The CDR3 spans 17 residues. Germline CDR1 is MGHDK and CDR2 is SYGVNS. The CDR3 DNA reads TGTGCCAGCAGTGAAAATGGACAGGGGATTGAGGGAGAGACCCAGTACTTC. As protein: CASSENGQGIEGETQYF. Full variable domain (remainder filled in from reference TRBV25-1 and TRBJ2-5): EADIYQTPRYLVIGTGKKITLECSQTMGHDKMYWYQQDPGMELHLIHYSYGVNSTEKGDLSSESTVSRIRTEHFPLTLESARPSHTSQYLCASSENGQGIEGETQYFGPGTRLLVL.

V is TRBV20-1 and J is TRBJ1-1, with TRBD1 as a possible D gene (5 bases). The CDR3 contains 15 residues. Germline V lookup: CDR1 DFQATT, CDR2 SNEGSKA (reference sequence). V lost 2 bases and J 4 bases, leaving 17 bases between the germline ends. The CDR3 here is CSARPNRLSGTEAFF. Written as DNA, the CDR3 is TGCAGTGCTAGACCTAACAGGCTCTCCGGCACTGAAGCTTTCTTT.

There are a few counts of this clonotype. This chain connects TRBV12-3 or TRBV12-4 to TRBJ1-3; unclear D gene. V lost 7 bases and J lost 0, with 10 bases in between. The CDR3 length is 14 residues. The chain's CDR3 is CASKASHSGNTIYF. The CDR3 DNA sequence: TGTGCCAGCAAAGCGTCCCACTCTGGAAACACCATATATTTT.

This clonotype was detected only a few times. V usage is TRBV20-1 and J usage is TRBJ2-3; TRBD2 is a possible D gene (6 bases). This CDR3 region has 12 residues. Germline V gives CDR1 DFQATT, CDR2 SNEGSKA (reference sequence). The V end was cut by 7 bases, the J end by 3 bases, with 11 bases between. CDR3: CSVSGETDTQYF. The DNA for the CDR3 is TGCAGTGTTAGCGGAGAGACAGATACGCAGTATTTT.

This sequence joins TRBV7-3 and TRBJ1-3; 7 bases align to TRBD1. V shed 5 bases and J 2 bases; nucleotides not matched to a gene: 6. The CDR3 sequence is 15 residues long. Germline V lookup: CDR1 SGHTA, CDR2 FQGTGA. CDR3 DNA: TGTGCCAGCAGCCTGACAGGACAGGCTGGAAACACCATATATTTT. This encodes CASSLTGQAGNTIYF.

This clonotype was counted between two and nine times. The chain uses TRBV6-5 and TRBJ2-1; TRBD1 might be the D (6 bases). The ends were cut back, 5 bases at V and 12 bases at J, with 11 bases in the middle. Germline assignment: CDR1 MNHEY and CDR2 SVGAGI. The length of the CDR3 is 11 residues. This chain's CDR3 is CASSSRQVQFF. The CDR3 nucleotides read TGTGCCAGCAGTAGTAGACAGGTGCAGTTCTTC.